Listed here are 14 T cell receptor beta chains from one sample, sequenced in a study of CD8+ T cells in alopecia areata. As the sequencing template, cDNA was produced by extracting RNA and reverse transcribing it. Using immunoSEQ multiplex PCR, the repertoire was profiled, and TCRdb retains in-frame clones only, with some absent. Of 180,000 or so clones in the sample, 45% to 60% were seen once. Stated treatment: oral pan-JAK inhibitor, 5-10 mg twice daily. Sequencing was performed on CD8+ T cells sorted from blood, taken at week 52, from a patient treated with tofacitinib. The receptors originated from a human donor with alopecia areata.

V and J are TRBV7-3 and TRBJ2-7, with D maybe TRBD1 (5 bases). V was trimmed by 2 bases and J by 4 bases, leaving 9 bases between them. Germline V lookup: CDR1 SGHTA, CDR2 FQGTGA. The CDR3 is made up of 13 amino acids. The chain's CDR3 is CASSLEQGYEQYF. The DNA for the CDR3 is TGTGCCAGCAGCTTAGAGCAGGGTTACGAGCAGTACTTC.

In regard to this clone: With a far larger clone one base away, a read error is the likely cause. At the DNA level, this CDR3 is encoded by other sequences in the same sample as well. J is TRBJ2-7 and V is TRBV11-2; D gene uncertain. CDR3 length equals 12 residues. Trimming took off 5 bases at V and 1 base at J, with 6 bases between the two ends. Germline CDR1 and CDR2: SGHAT and FQNNGV. DNA of the CDR3: TGTGCCAGCAGCCCTAGTTCCTACGAGCAGTACTTC. This codes for CASSPSSYEQYF.

This rearrangement joins TRBV6-6 to TRBJ2-7; TRBD1 matches at 8 bases. V was pared by 2 bases and J by 5 bases, with 5 bases of the junction left unmatched. CDR1 is MNHNY, CDR2 SVGAGI, per germline (reference sequence). The CDR3 is 14 amino acids. This CDR3 reads CASSYLTGEDEQYF. The CDR3 bases are TGTGCCAGCAGTTACCTGACAGGGGAGGACGAGCAGTACTTC.

This chain links TRBV19 with TRBJ2-1; D is unclear. In germline, CDR1 is LNHDA, CDR2 SQIVND (reference sequence). Trimming stripped 4 bases from V and 3 bases from J, with 7 bases between. The length of the CDR3 is 13 residues. The CDR3 loop is CASSSDNYNEQFF. DNA for the CDR3: TGTGCCAGTAGTAGCGACAACTACAATGAGCAGTTCTTC.

The chain is built from TRBV5-6 and TRBJ2-7; unclear D gene. The CDR3 is made up of 12 amino acids. The V and J ends lost 4 bases and 5 bases respectively, with 10 bases between them. The V gene's germline CDR1 is SGHDT and CDR2 YYEEEE. In DNA, the CDR3 is TGTGCCAGCAGCCGGCTAGGGAACGAGCAGTACTTC. Protein product: CASSRLGNEQYF.

The chain is built from TRBV5-1 and TRBJ2-5; tentative D call: TRBD1 (6 bases). V was shortened by 4 bases and J by 2 bases, with 12 bases between the two germline ends. This CDR3 is built from 14 residues. Germline CDR1 and CDR2: SGHRS and YFSETQ. The CDR3 loop is CASSPRTVQETQYF. The CDR3 bases are TGCGCCAGCAGCCCACGGACAGTGCAAGAGACCCAGTACTTC. The full variable domain, with the rest looked up from reference TRBV5-1 and TRBJ2-5, is KAGVTQTPRYLIKTRGQQVTLSCSPISGHRSVSWYQQTPGQGLQFLFEYFSETQRNKGNFPGRFSGRQFSNSRSEMNVSTLELGDSALYLCASSPRTVQETQYFGPGTRLLVL.

The table lists this clone with a few counts. V and J are TRBV29-1 and TRBJ1-2; 11 nucleotides agree with TRBD1. Germline V gene lookup returns CDR1 SQVTM and CDR2 ANQGSEA. The CDR3 has 16 amino acids. V trimming: 6 bases; J trimming: 0 bases; junction bases outside the gene matches: 9. In DNA form, the CDR3 reads TGCAGCGTGGAATGGACAGGGGGCCCTACTAACTATGGCTACACCTTC. The encoded protein is CSVEWTGGPTNYGYTF. The full variable domain, its missing parts supplied by reference TRBV29-1 and TRBJ1-2, is SAVISQKPSRDICQRGTSLTIQCQVDSQVTMMFWYRQQPGQSLTLIATANQGSEATYESGFVIDKFPISRPNLTFSTLTVSNMSPEDSSIYLCSVEWTGGPTNYGYTFGSGTRLTVV.

V gene TRBV27 combines with J gene TRBJ1-5, with TRBD1 matching over 7 bases. Germline values: CDR1 MNHEY, CDR2 SMNVEV (reference sequence). This CDR3 is 15 amino acids long. The J segment lost 2 bases and the V segment lost 6 bases, leaving 7 bases of the junction unmatched. The CDR3 region has the DNA TGTGCCAGCAGGGAACAGGGGTGGGGCAATCAGCCCCAGCATTTT. Translation gives CASREQGWGNQPQHF.

This clone was seen more than once but under ten times. The chain links TRBV14 to TRBJ1-2; no definite D call. The CDR3 spans 16 residues. The V and J ends lost 1 base and 0 bases respectively, with 12 bases between them. Germline loops: CDR1 SGHDN, CDR2 FVKESK. CDR3 in amino acids: CASSQVPTNTNYGYTF. The CDR3 DNA sequence: TGTGCCAGCAGCCAAGTGCCCACCAACACTAACTATGGCTACACCTTC.

The chain joins TRBV29-1 to TRBJ2-7, with TRBD1 matching over 11 bases. CDR1 is SQVTM, CDR2 ANQGSEA, per germline. V gave up 6 bases and J gave up 3 bases; unmatched junction bases: 13. This CDR3 spans 16 amino acids. CDR3 region: CSVFDRRDRGFYEQYF. DNA for the CDR3: TGCAGCGTGTTTGACCGCCGGGACAGGGGGTTCTACGAGCAGTACTTC.

Details on this clone: This specimen includes other DNA sequences encoding the same CDR3. The V and J genes are TRBV7-3 and TRBJ2-2; perhaps TRBD1 as D (6 bases). The germline CDR1 and CDR2 sequences are SGHTA and FQGTGA. Trimming pared 4 bases from V and 4 bases from J, leaving 10 bases between. The CDR3 spans 14 residues. The CDR3 bases are TGTGCCAGCAGCTCCAGGGGCGGCACCGGGGAGCTGTTTTTT. Translated: CASSSRGGTGELFF.

The V gene is TRBV5-8, the J gene TRBJ2-7; 11 bases are shared with TRBD1. Germline V gene sequence: CDR1 SGHTS, CDR2 YDEGEE. The CDR3 has 16 residues. V lost 0 bases and J lost 3; bases outside the gene matches: 5. CDR3: CASSLGAGTGGYEQYF. The CDR3 coding sequence is TGTGCCAGCAGCTTGGGGGCTGGGACAGGGGGCTACGAGCAGTACTTC.

The CDR3 here is CAISEGTGVLTGELFF. The CDR3 region has the DNA TGTGCCATCAGTGAAGGGACAGGGGTCCTTACCGGGGAGCTGTTTTTT. V gene TRBV10-3 combines with J gene TRBJ2-2; TRBD1 matches 10 bases. CDR1 is ENHRY, CDR2 SYGVKD, per germline. The V gene end was trimmed by 3 bases and the J gene end by 5 bases; junction bases not matched to a gene: 6. The CDR3 has 16 amino acids.

This clone has only a few counts. The V call is TRBV4-2, the J call TRBJ2-2, with D perhaps matching TRBD1 or TRBD2 (5 bases each). CDR3 size: 17 residues. V was trimmed by 1 base and J by 2 bases, leaving 14 bases between them. Germline V gene lookup returns CDR1 LGHNA and CDR2 YNFKEQ. The CDR3 sequence is CASSQAVGRDNTGELFF. CDR3 bases: TGTGCCAGCAGCCAAGCTGTAGGCAGGGACAACACCGGGGAGCTGTTTTTT.